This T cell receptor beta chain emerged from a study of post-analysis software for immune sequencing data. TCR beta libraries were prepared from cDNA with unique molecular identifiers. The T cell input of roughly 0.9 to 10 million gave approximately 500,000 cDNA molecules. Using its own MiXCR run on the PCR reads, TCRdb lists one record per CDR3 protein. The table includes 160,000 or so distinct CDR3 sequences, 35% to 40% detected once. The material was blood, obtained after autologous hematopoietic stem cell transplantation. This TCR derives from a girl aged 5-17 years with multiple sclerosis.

The CDR3 here is CATSDSWTALGETQYF. CDR3 nucleotides: TGTGCCACCAGTGATAGTTGGACAGCCCTTGGGGAGACCCAGTACTTC. The genes are TRBV24-1 and TRBJ2-5; weak D call: TRBD1 (6 bases). Per the germline V gene, CDR1 is KGHDR and CDR2 is SFDVKD. The CDR3 consists of 16 residues. V was trimmed by 3 bases and J by 5 bases, leaving 18 bases between them.